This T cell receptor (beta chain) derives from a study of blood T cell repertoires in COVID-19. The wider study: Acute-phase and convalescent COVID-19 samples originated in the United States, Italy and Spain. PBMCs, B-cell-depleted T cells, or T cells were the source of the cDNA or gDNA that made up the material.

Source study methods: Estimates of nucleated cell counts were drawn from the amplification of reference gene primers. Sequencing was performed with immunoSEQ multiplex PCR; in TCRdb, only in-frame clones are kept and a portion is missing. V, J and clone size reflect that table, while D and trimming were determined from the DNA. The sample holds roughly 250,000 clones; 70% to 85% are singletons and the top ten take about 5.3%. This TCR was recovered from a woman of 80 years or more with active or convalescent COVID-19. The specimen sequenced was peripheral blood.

CDR3 loop: CASSLANNQPQHF. The CDR3 region has the DNA TGTGCCAGCAGCTTAGCTAACAATCAGCCCCAGCATTTT. The J gene is TRBJ1-5, the V gene TRBV7-9; unclear D gene. Trimming left V 0 bases short and J 3 bases short, with 3 bases between. Germline CDR1 reads SEHNR; CDR2 reads FQNEAQ (reference sequence). This CDR3 has 13 amino acids. The full variable domain, rest sourced from reference TRBV7-9 and TRBJ1-5, is DTGVSQNPRHKITKRGQNVTFRCDPISEHNRLYWYRQTLGQGPEFLTYFQNEAQLEKSRLLSDRFSAERPKGSFSTLEIQRTEQGDSAMYLCASSLANNQPQHFGDGTRLSIL.